This entry concerns a single TCR beta chain. Its antigen is currently unknown. This specimen comes from a study of Ad26.COV2.S vaccination and SARS-CoV-2 variants. Study-wide context: Donor was one of the participants in the Ad26.COV2.S arm of the COV1001 trial.

Only in-frame clones appear in the TCRdb table, and some are missing; sequencing was by immunoSEQ multiplex PCR. The sample shows some 290,000 clones, 70% to 90% of them seen only once. The treatment: some 20 received Ad26.COV2.S at low or high dose, single or two shots; about 5 received placebo; per-sample allocation not given. Material that was analyzed had been drawn on day 63 after the first vaccine or placebo injection. The V end was cut by 5 bases, the J end by 1 base, with 20 bases between. CDR3 length: 18 residues. Germline CDR1 reads LNHDA; CDR2 reads SQIVND (reference sequence). Overall study results and limits: Vaccinated and placebo-treated recipients had similar non-spike TCR breadth.

Sample: peripheral blood, taken in a trial of Ad26.COV2.S vaccine versus placebo. The TCR sequence derives from a person aged 18 to 65 who received the Ad26.COV2.S COVID-19 vaccine or a placebo. This chain connects TRBV19 to TRBJ2-2, with D possibly TRBD1 on 8 matching bases. The CDR3 spells CASSARASGTGNTGELFF. In DNA, the CDR3 is TGTGCCAGTAGTGCTCGAGCCAGCGGGACAGGGAACACCGGGGAGCTGTTTTTT.